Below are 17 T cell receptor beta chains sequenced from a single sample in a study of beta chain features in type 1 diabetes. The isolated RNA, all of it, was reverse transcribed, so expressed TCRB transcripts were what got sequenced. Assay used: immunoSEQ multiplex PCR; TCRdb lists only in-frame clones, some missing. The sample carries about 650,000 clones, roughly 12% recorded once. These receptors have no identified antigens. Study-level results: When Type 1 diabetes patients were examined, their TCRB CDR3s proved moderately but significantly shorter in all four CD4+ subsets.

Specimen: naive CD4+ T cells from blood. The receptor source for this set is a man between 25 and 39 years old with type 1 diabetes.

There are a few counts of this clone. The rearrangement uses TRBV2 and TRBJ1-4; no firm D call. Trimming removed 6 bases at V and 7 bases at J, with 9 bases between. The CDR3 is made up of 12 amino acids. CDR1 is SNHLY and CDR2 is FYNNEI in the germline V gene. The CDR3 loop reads CASRGLGEKLFF. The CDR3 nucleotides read TGTGCCAGCAGGGGTCTGGGTGAAAAACTGTTTTTT.

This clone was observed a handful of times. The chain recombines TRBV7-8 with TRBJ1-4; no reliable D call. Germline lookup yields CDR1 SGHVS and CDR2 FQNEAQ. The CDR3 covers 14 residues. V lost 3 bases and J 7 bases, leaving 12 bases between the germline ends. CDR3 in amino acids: CASSFVSLGEKLFF. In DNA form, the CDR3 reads TGTGCCAGCAGCTTTGTCAGCTTGGGTGAAAAACTGTTTTTT.

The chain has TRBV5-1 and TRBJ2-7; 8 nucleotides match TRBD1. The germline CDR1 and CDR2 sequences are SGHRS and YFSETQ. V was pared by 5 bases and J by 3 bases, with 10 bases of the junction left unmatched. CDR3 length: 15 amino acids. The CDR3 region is CASRQGVGLFYEQYF. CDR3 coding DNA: TGCGCCAGCAGACAGGGGGTAGGCCTGTTCTACGAGCAGTACTTC.

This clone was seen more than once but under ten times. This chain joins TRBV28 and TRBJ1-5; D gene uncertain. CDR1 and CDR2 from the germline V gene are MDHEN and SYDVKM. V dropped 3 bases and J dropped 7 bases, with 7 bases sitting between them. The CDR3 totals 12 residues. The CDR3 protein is CASSLLRQPQHF. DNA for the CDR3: TGTGCCAGCAGTTTGCTACGGCAGCCCCAGCATTTT.

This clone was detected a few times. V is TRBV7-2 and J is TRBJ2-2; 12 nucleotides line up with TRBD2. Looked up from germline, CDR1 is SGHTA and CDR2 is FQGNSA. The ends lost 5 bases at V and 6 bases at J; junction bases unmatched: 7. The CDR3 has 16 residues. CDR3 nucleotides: TGTGCCAGCAGCCCAAGGACTAGCGGGGCGTCCGGGGAGCTGTTTTTT. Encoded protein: CASSPRTSGASGELFF.

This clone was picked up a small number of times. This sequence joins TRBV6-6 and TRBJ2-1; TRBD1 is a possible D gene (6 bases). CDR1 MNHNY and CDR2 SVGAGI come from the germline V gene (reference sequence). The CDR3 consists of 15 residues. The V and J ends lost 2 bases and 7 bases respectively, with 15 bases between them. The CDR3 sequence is CASSYATPGVNEQFF. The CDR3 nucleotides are TGTGCCAGCAGTTACGCAACCCCAGGGGTAAATGAGCAGTTCTTC.

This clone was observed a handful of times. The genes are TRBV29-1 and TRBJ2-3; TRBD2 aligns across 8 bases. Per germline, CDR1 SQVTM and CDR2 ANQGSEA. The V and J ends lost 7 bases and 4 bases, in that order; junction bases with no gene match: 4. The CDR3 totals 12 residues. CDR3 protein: CSGREGADTQYF. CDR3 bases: TGCAGCGGTCGGGAGGGGGCAGATACGCAGTATTTT.

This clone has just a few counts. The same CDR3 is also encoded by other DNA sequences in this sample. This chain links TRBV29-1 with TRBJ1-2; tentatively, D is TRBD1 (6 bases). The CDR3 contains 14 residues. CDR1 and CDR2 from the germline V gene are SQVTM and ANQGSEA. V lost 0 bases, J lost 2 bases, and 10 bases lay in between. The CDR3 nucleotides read TGCAGCGTTGAAGATCGGGGGGGCAACTATGGCTACACCTTC. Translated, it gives CSVEDRGGNYGYTF. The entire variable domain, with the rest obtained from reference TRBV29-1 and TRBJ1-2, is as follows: SAVISQKPSRDICQRGTSLTIQCQVDSQVTMMFWYRQQPGQSLTLIATANQGSEATYESGFVIDKFPISRPNLTFSTLTVSNMSPEDSSIYLCSVEDRGGNYGYTFGSGTRLTVV.

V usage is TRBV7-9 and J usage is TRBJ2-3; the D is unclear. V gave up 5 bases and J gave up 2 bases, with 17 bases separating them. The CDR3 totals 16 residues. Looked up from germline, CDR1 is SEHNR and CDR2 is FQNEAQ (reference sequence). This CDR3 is CASSRRLGMVTDTQYF. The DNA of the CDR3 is TGTGCCAGCAGCCGAAGACTGGGGATGGTCACAGATACGCAGTATTTT.

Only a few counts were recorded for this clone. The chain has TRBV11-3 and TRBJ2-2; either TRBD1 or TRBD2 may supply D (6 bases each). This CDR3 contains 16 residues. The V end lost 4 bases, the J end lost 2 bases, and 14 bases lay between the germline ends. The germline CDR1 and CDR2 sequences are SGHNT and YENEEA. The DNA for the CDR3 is TGTGCCAGCAGCTCCCCACGGGGGCCAAACACCGGGGAGCTGTTTTTT. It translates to CASSSPRGPNTGELFF.

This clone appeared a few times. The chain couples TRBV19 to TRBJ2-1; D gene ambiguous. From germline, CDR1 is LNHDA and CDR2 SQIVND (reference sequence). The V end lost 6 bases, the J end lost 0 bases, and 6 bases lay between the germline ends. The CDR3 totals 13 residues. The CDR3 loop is CASSESSYNEQFF. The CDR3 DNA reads TGTGCCAGTAGCGAAAGCTCCTACAATGAGCAGTTCTTC.

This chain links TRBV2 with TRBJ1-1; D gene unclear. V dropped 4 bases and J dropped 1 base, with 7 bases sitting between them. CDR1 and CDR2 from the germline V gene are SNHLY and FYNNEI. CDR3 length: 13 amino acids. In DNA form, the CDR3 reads TGTGCCAGCAGTGGGCAAGAGAACACTGAAGCTTTCTTT. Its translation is CASSGQENTEAFF.

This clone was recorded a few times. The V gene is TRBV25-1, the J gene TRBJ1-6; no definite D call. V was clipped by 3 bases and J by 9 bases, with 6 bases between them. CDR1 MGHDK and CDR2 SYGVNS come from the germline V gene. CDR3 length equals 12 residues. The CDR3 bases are TGTGCCAGCAGTGATCCGGGTTCACCCCTCCACTTT. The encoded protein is CASSDPGSPLHF.

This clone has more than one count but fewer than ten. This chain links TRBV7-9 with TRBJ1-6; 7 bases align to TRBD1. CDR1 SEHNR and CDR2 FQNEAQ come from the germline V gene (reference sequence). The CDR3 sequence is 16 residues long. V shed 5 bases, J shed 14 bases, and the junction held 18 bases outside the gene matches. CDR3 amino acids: CASSRADSLQGGTLHF. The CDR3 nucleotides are TGTGCCAGCAGCCGGGCGGACAGTCTCCAGGGGGGAACCCTCCACTTT.

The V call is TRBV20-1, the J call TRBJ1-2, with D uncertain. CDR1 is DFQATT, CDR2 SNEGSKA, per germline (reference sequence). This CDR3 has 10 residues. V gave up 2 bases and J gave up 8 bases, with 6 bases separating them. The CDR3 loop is CSARSDGYTF. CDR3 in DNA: TGCAGTGCTAGATCCGACGGCTACACCTTC.

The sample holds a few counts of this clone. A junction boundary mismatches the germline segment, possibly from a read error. CDR3 protein: CASSVELGPYNEQFF. The CDR3 DNA follows: TGTGCTAGCAGCGTTGAGCTGGGCCCCTACAATGAGCAGTTCTTC. The gene calls are TRBV7-7 and TRBJ2-1; no firm D call. Germline V gene data show CDR1 as SSHAT and CDR2 as FNYEAQ (reference sequence). The CDR3 is 15 residues long.

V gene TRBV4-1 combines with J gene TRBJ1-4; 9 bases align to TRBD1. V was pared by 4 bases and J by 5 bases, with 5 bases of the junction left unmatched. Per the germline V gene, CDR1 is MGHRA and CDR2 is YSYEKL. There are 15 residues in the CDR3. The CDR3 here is CASSLGTGLNEKLFF. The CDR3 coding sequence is TGCGCCAGCAGCCTGGGGACAGGGCTAAATGAAAAACTGTTTTTT.